This TCR beta chain was obtained from a study of blood T cell repertoires in COVID-19 (dated by TCRdb to about 2020). For the study in its entirety: Samples from collaborators originated in the United States, Italy and Spain and spanned both the acute and convalescent phases of COVID-19. The prospective study material was composed of cDNA or gDNA derived from T cells, B-cell-depleted T cells, or PBMCs. The dataset comprised deeply sampled blood TCRbeta repertoires from subjects exposed to, actively infected with, or recovered from COVID-19. The repertoires were made available in a free public database intended to serve as a resource for research on the immune response to SARS-CoV-2. The samples were drawn from two sources: the first 160 participants of the ongoing ImmuneRACE study, and 1,000 to 1,500 subjects contributed by 6 global collaborators. The sample metadata nearly always contained a de-identified subject ID, COVID-19 status, age in years and sex. Where HLA class I and class II types were available, the types were taken from metadata supplied by the sample provider, not from assay-based typing.

Beyond this particular receptor, the publication reports: The amount of clinical and demographic metadata varied by source and participant and was provided uncurated.

TCRbeta CDR3 regions were amplified from genomic DNA using the immunoSEQ Assay, a bias-controlled multiplex PCR. Per the authors' processing: Within the assay, amplification of reference gene primers was used to estimate how many nucleated cells each sample contained. To quantify the absolute abundance of each unique TCRbeta CDR3 rearrangement, sequence reads were collapsed and filtered. For each sample, productive Simpson clonality was calculated by taking the square root of Simpson's diversity index across productive rearrangements. Sourced from immuneACCESS, this table was stored by TCRdb with only in-frame sequences that have V and J called. A share of the clones is absent; for the studies checked, an unresolved V gene accounts for under half, and the remainder has no known explanation. The V and J calls and clone size were taken over from that table, and D and trimming were inferred from the DNA. Here the sample has 26,000 or so clones; 80% to 90% occur a single time. 2% to 3% of the sample goes to the ten largest clones.

Whole blood was collected in K2EDTA tubes by collaborating institutions according to the institutions' own protocols. For TCRbeta analysis, collaborators shipped samples in one of three forms: frozen whole blood, isolated PBMCs, or DNA extracted from either of those sample types. Of note for this clone: The antigen it binds to is not known. At one boundary the junction diverges from the germline segment, which might be a read error.

Reading the germline V gene (reference sequence) gives CDR1 LNHDA and CDR2 SQIVND. The CDR3 starts with the cysteine, ends with the phenylalanine, and has 12 residues. Only the CDR3 DNA is retained, 36 bases long and in frame from the first base. The sample was peripheral blood. This TCR came from a human donor in a cohort sampled during active COVID-19. The V and J genes are TRBV19 and TRBJ2-2, with an unclear D gene assignment. This receptor has the CDR3 CGARSKTGELFF. The DNA sequence follows: TGTGGTGCGCGGTCGAAAACCGGGGAGCTGTTTTTT.